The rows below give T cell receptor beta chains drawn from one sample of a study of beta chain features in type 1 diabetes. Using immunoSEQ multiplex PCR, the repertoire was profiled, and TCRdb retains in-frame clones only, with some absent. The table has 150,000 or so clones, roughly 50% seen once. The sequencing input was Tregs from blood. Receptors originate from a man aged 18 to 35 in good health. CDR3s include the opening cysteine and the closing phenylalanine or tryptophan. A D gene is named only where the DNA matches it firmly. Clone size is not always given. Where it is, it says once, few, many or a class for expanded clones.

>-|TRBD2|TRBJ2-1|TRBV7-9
TGTGCCAGCACCATTATATCGGGCGGGGGGGCGTATGAGCAGTTCTTC
CASTIISGGGAYEQFF
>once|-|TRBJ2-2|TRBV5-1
TGCGCCAGCAGCTGGGACTTCGCGAACACCGGGGAGCTGTTTTTT
CASSWDFANTGELFF
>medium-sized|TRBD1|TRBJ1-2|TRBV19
TGTGCCAGTAGTATTATCTCGGAGGGGGCTTATGGCTACACCTTC
CASSIISEGAYGYTF
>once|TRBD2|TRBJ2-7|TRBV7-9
TGTGCCAGCAGCTTAGGACTAGCGGGAGGGTCGACTCACGAGCAGTACTTC
CASSLGLAGGSTHEQYF
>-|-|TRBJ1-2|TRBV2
TGTGCCAGCAGTGAAGTTGGCGGCTACACCTTC
CASSEVGGYTF
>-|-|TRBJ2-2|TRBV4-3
TGCGCCAGCAGCCAAGATGTTCAGGTTGGCGGGGAGCTGTTTTTT
CASSQDVQVGGELFF
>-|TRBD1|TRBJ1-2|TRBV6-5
TGTGCCAGCAGTTACAGCGGGACAGGTCGTGGCTACACCTTC
CASSYSGTGRGYTF
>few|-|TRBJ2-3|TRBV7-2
TGTGCCAGCAGCTCCCTAAGCGCCAGCACAGATACGCAGTATTTT
CASSSLSASTDTQYF
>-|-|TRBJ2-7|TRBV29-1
TGCAGCGTCGTCGGGACAACCTACGAGCAGTACTTC
CSVVGTTYEQYF
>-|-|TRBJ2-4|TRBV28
TGTGCCAGCAGTTGGGCTGGGGGCGGCAAAAACATTCAGTACTTC
CASSWAGGGKNIQYF
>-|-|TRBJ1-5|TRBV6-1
TGTGCCAGCAGACTGTCCGGCAATCAGCCCCAGCATTTT
CASRLSGNQPQHF
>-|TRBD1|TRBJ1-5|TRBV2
TGTGCCAGCAGAAAAGACAGGGGAGATCAGCCCCAGCATTTT
CASRKDRGDQPQHF
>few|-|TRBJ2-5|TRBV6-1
TGTGCCAGCAGAGGAGGGGGCCGAGAGACCCAGTACTTC
CASRGGGRETQYF
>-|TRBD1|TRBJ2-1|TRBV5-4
TGTGCCAGCAGCTCGCCGACAGGGGGCTATGAGCAGTTCTTC
CASSSPTGGYEQFF
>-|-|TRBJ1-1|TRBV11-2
TGTGCCAGCAGCTCCGGACTGTTGAACACTGAAGCTTTCTTT
CASSSGLLNTEAFF
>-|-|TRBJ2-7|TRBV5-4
TGTGCCACCACTCATAGCGTGAGCTCCTACGAGCAGTACTTC
CATTHSVSSYEQYF
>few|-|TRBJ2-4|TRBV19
TGTGCCAGTACGCGGATACTACTAGCCAAAAACATTCAGTACTTC
CASTRILLAKNIQYF
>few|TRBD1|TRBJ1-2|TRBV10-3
TGTGCCATCTCAACCGGACAGGGGGCTTCTAACTATGGCTACACCTTC
CAISTGQGASNYGYTF
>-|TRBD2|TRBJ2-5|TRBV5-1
TGCGCCAGCAGCTCCCACCGACGACTAGCGGGGGGGACTTTCCAAGAGACCCAGTACTTC
CASSSHRRLAGGTFQETQYF
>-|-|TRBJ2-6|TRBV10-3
TGTGCCATCAGGGCCCATCTTGGGGCCAACGTCCTGACTTTC
CAIRAHLGANVLTF
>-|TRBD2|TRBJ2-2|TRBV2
TGTGCCAGTTCCGGGAGGACGGTGAACACCGGGGAGCTGTTTTTT
CASSGRTVNTGELFF
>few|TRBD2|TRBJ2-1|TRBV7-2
TGTGCCAGCAGCTTAGCGCGGGGGACGGTCCTCTACAATGAGCAGTTCTTC
CASSLARGTVLYNEQFF
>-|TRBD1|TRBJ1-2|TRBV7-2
TGTGCCAGCAGCCCCGACAGGGGAAGGAACTATGGCTACACCTTC
CASSPDRGRNYGYTF
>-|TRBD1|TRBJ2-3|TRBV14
TGTGCCAGCAGCCCCACAGGGGGAAACACAGATACGCAGTATTTT
CASSPTGGNTDTQYF
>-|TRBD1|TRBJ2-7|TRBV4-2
TGTGCCAGCAGCCGTGGAGTAAGGACAGGGTACTACGAGCAGTACTTC
CASSRGVRTGYYEQYF
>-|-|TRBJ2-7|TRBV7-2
TGTGCCAGCAGCTATACAGGGACGGCGTCCAGTTACGAGCAGTACTTC
CASSYTGTASSYEQYF
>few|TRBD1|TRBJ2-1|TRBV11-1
TGTGCCAGCAGCCCACAGACAGGGAACGAGCAGTTCTTC
CASSPQTGNEQFF
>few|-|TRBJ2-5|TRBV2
TGTGCCAGCAGTGAAGCGGTGGGGCTTCGAGAGACCCAGTACTTC
CASSEAVGLRETQYF